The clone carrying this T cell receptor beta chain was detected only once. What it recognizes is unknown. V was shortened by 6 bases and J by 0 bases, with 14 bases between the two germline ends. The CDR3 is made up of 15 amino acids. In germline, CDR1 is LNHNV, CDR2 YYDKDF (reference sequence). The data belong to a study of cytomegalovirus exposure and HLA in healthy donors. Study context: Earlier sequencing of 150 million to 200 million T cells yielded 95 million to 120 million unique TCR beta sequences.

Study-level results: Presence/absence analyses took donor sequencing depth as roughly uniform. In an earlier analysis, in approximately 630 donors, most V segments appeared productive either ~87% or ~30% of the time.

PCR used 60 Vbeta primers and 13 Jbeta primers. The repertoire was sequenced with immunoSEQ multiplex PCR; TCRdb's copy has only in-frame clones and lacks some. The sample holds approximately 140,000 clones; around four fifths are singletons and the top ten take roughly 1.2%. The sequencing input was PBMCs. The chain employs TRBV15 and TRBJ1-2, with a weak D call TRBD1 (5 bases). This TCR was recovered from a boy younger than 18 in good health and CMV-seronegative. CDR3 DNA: TGTGCCACCAGAAAAGAGCGACAGCCTAACTATGGCTACACCTTC. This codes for CATRKERQPNYGYTF.